A single sample is the source of the 23 T cell receptor beta chains below, sequenced in a study of blood T cell repertoires in COVID-19 (TCRdb year 2020). To prepare the library, the immunoSEQ multiplex PCR assay was applied. What TCRdb holds here is the immuneACCESS table cut down to in-frame rearrangements. Part of the clones is not present; checked against another copy, under half of the missing clones reflect an unresolved V gene, and the others are unexplained. Across this sample there are approximately 130,000 clones, with over 75% seen only once. The leading ten clones occupy less than 30% of the sample. Material for sequencing was peripheral blood. The receptors stem from a man between 65 and 79 years old with active or convalescent COVID-19.

The chain uses TRBV6-5 and TRBJ2-1; 7 bases align to TRBD1. J lost 4 bases, V lost 5 bases, and 5 bases had no gene match. Looked up from germline, CDR1 is MNHEY and CDR2 is SVGAGI. The CDR3 length is 14 residues. The CDR3 DNA follows: TGTGCCAGCAGTCCAGGGGGAGTTTACAATGAGCAGTTCTTC. Its translation is CASSPGGVYNEQFF.

The gene calls are TRBV28 and TRBJ2-3, with 7 bases aligning to TRBD1. The germline V gene has CDR1 MDHEN and CDR2 SYDVKM. The V segment lost 5 bases and the J segment 3 bases; nucleotides outside the gene matches: 17. The CDR3 spans 18 residues. CDR3 in amino acids: CASSPQGVSRPFTDTQYF. In nucleotides, the CDR3 is TGTGCCAGCAGTCCCCAGGGGGTCAGCCGCCCTTTTACAGATACGCAGTATTTT.

This sequence joins TRBV7-6 and TRBJ1-3; D is undetermined. The germline gives CDR1 SGHVS, CDR2 FNYEAQ. V was pared by 1 base and J by 2 bases, with 12 bases between. The CDR3 extends over 16 amino acids. CDR3 in DNA: TGTGCCAGCAGCTTAGATGAGGGAAGGGCTGGAAACACCATATATTTT. Amino acids: CASSLDEGRAGNTIYF.

The chain uses TRBV3-1 (or the pseudogene TRBV3-2) and TRBJ1-1, with 9 bases that match TRBD1. In germline, CDR1 is LGHDT, CDR2 YNNKEL (reference sequence). The CDR3 has 13 residues. V lost 6 bases to trimming and J lost 9 bases; unmatched junction nucleotides: 8. CDR3 nucleotides: TGTGCCAGCAGGGGAACAGGGGGCACCCAAGCTTTCTTT. It is translated as CASRGTGGTQAFF.

The chain employs TRBV3-1 (or the pseudogene TRBV3-2) and TRBJ1-4, with unresolved D. The CDR3 has 17 amino acids. The germline V and J ends were trimmed by 1 base and 0 bases, with 12 bases remaining between them. CDR1 and CDR2 (germline): LGHDT, YNNKEL (reference sequence). This CDR3 reads CASSQVPSSSTNEKLFF. As DNA, the CDR3 is TGTGCCAGCAGCCAAGTTCCGTCGAGTTCAACTAATGAAAAACTGTTTTTT.

This chain links TRBV4-2 with TRBJ1-2, with a possible D match to TRBD1 (5 bases). The CDR3 has 13 residues. V gave up 1 base and J gave up 5 bases, with 8 bases separating them. Germline values: CDR1 LGHNA, CDR2 YNFKEQ. CDR3 nucleotide sequence: TGTGCCAGCAGCCAAGGCGGGGCGTATGGCTACACCTTC. It specifies CASSQGGAYGYTF.

V is TRBV11-2 and J is TRBJ2-7; D possibly corresponds to TRBD1 (5 bases). Germline V lookup: CDR1 SGHAT, CDR2 FQNNGV. V gave up 8 bases and J gave up 6 bases, with 17 bases separating them. CDR3 length: 13 residues. CDR3 protein: CASGTFVGREQYF. The CDR3 DNA is TGTGCCAGCGGTACCTTTGTGGGGCGCGAGCAGTACTTC. The entire variable domain, with the rest obtained from reference TRBV11-2 and TRBJ2-7, is as follows: EAGVAQSPRYKIIEKRQSVAFWCNPISGHATLYWYQQILGQGPKLLIQFQNNGVVDDSQLPKDRFSAERLKGVDSTLKIQPAKLEDSAVYLCASGTFVGREQYFGPGTRLTVT.

The CDR3 sequence: CASTHSGTGIDGYTF. Here the CDR3 DNA reads TGCGCCAGCACCCACTCCGGGACAGGGATTGATGGCTACACCTTC. The J gene is TRBJ1-2, the V gene TRBV5-1, with 9 bases that match TRBD1. The ends lost 6 bases at V and 6 bases at J; junction bases unmatched: 12. The CDR3 has 15 amino acids. Germline CDR1 and CDR2: SGHRS and YFSETQ.

This chain links TRBV18 with TRBJ2-7; perhaps TRBD2 as D (5 bases). This CDR3 contains 14 residues. Trimming took off 2 bases at V and 3 bases at J, with 11 bases between the two ends. In germline, CDR1 is KGHSH, CDR2 LQKENI. CDR3 sequence (DNA): TGTGCCAGCTCACCAGGAGGTGCCAACTACGAGCAGTACTTC. Encoded protein: CASSPGGANYEQYF. Filled out from reference TRBV18 and TRBJ2-7, the complete variable domain reads NAGVMQNPRHLVRRRGQEARLRCSPMKGHSHVYWYRQLPEEGLKFMVYLQKENIIDESGMPKERFSAEFPKEGPSILRIQQVVRGDSAAYFCASSPGGANYEQYFGPGTRLTVT.

The chain joins TRBV19 to TRBJ2-3, with 15 bases identical to TRBD2. V gave up 4 bases and J gave up 3 bases; unmatched junction bases: 5. The CDR3 is 17 residues long. Germline values: CDR1 LNHDA, CDR2 SQIVND (reference sequence). CDR3 in DNA: TGTGCCAGTAGTACCCGGACTAGCGGGAGGGCGACAGATACGCAGTATTTT. Protein sequence: CASSTRTSGRATDTQYF.

The count of this clone is one. The chain is built from TRBV5-1 and TRBJ1-2, with a weak D call TRBD1 (6 bases). V dropped 1 base and J dropped 6 bases, with 13 bases sitting between them. The V gene's germline CDR1 is SGHRS and CDR2 YFSETQ. This CDR3 is built from 14 residues. The CDR3 nucleotides read TGCGCCAGCAGCTTGTCGCAGGGGATAGATGGCTACACCTTC. This translates into CASSLSQGIDGYTF.

This clone was detected a few times. The CDR3 here is CASSPPTDNSPLHF. Here the CDR3 DNA reads TGTGCCAGTAGTCCCCCAACAGATAATTCACCCCTCCACTTT. The rearrangement uses TRBV19 and TRBJ1-6; D unresolved. Trimming removed 5 bases at V and 5 bases at J, with 10 bases between. This CDR3 comprises 14 residues. From germline, CDR1 is LNHDA and CDR2 SQIVND (reference sequence).

This chain connects TRBV15 to TRBJ1-5; D is unresolved. V gave up 1 base and J gave up 1 base, with 8 bases separating them. Germline V CDR1 and CDR2: LNHNV, YYDKDF (reference sequence). There are 15 residues in the CDR3. CDR3 sequence: CATSRGASSNQPQHF. The DNA for the CDR3 is TGTGCCACCAGCAGAGGGGCGTCGAGCAATCAGCCCCAGCATTTT.

The chain has TRBV5-1 and TRBJ1-2; 9 bases are shared with TRBD1. CDR3 length equals 16 residues. The V segment lost 4 bases and the J segment 8 bases; nucleotides outside the gene matches: 15. The V gene's germline CDR1 is SGHRS and CDR2 YFSETQ. CDR3 sequence: CASSPTPGQGGGGYTF. DNA of the CDR3: TGCGCCAGCAGCCCAACCCCGGGACAGGGAGGAGGGGGCTACACCTTC.

This rearrangement joins TRBV5-1 to TRBJ2-2; 10 positions agree with TRBD1. Unmatched junction bases numbered 6, after V lost 7 bases and J lost 6 bases. The CDR3 has 14 amino acids. CDR1 and CDR2 from the germline V gene are SGHRS and YFSETQ. The CDR3 region has the DNA TGCGCCAGCGGGGGACAGGGGCACGCCGGGGAGCTGTTTTTT. Translating gives CASGGQGHAGELFF. The full variable domain, with the rest looked up from reference TRBV5-1 and TRBJ2-2, is KAGVTQTPRYLIKTRGQQVTLSCSPISGHRSVSWYQQTPGQGLQFLFEYFSETQRNKGNFPGRFSGRQFSNSRSEMNVSTLELGDSALYLCASGGQGHAGELFFGEGSRLTVL.

This clone was seen a few times. The chain carries TRBV3-1 (or the pseudogene TRBV3-2) and TRBJ2-7, with D tentatively TRBD2 (6 bases). Trimming cost V 5 bases and J 5 bases, with 16 bases left between them. The CDR3 runs 14 residues. Germline CDR1 and CDR2: LGHDT and YNNKEL (reference sequence). The CDR3 coding sequence is TGTGCCAGCAGCTCCGGAGGAGGGAGGAACGAGCAGTACTTC. This translates into CASSSGGGRNEQYF.

CDR3 DNA: TGTGCCACCCGAGTGGTCCCCCGACAGGGGGCCACTGAAGCTTTCTTT. It specifies CATRVVPRQGATEAFF. The chain recombines TRBV24-1 with TRBJ1-1; TRBD1 matches at 10 bases. The CDR3 has 16 amino acids. V dropped 9 bases and J dropped 4; count of bases not matched to a gene: 13. CDR1 KGHDR and CDR2 SFDVKD come from the germline V gene.

This clone was recorded only once. The V gene is TRBV19, the J gene TRBJ1-1; D is undetermined. In germline, CDR1 is LNHDA, CDR2 SQIVND (reference sequence). This CDR3 comprises 15 residues. Trimming took 5 bases from V and 2 from J, leaving 15 bases between them. The CDR3 protein is CASSLTGLTNTEAFF. The CDR3 DNA reads as TGTGCCAGTAGTTTGACCGGCCTGACAAACACTGAAGCTTTCTTT.

The gene calls are TRBV28 and TRBJ1-4, with TRBD1 identical over 8 bases. This CDR3 contains 14 residues. The V and J ends lost 6 bases and 3 bases, in that order; junction bases with no gene match: 3. Germline-derived CDR1 and CDR2 are MDHEN and SYDVKM. This chain's CDR3 is CASRRQGSNEKLFF. CDR3 DNA: TGTGCCAGCAGACGACAGGGGTCTAATGAAAAACTGTTTTTT.

This chain connects TRBV19 to TRBJ2-7; tentative D call: TRBD1 (5 bases). Looked up from germline, CDR1 is LNHDA and CDR2 is SQIVND (reference sequence). The CDR3 spans 14 residues. V was clipped by 1 base and J by 5 bases, with 12 bases between them. As DNA, the CDR3 is TGTGCCAGTAGTATAGGCCCAGGGCTCAACGAGCAGTACTTC. This translates into CASSIGPGLNEQYF.

V gene TRBV3-1 (or the pseudogene TRBV3-2) combines with J gene TRBJ1-1; D unresolved. V lost 4 bases and J 1 base, leaving 13 bases between the germline ends. This CDR3 region has 15 residues. Per the germline V gene, CDR1 is LGHDT and CDR2 is YNNKEL (reference sequence). This chain's CDR3 is CASSLIQVGNTEAFF. The DNA for the CDR3 is TGTGCCAGCAGCCTAATTCAGGTTGGGAACACTGAAGCTTTCTTT.

V is TRBV2 and J is TRBJ2-7; D possibly corresponds to TRBD1 (6 bases). V dropped 4 bases and J dropped 4 bases, with 11 bases sitting between them. The CDR3 covers 13 residues. Germline V gene data show CDR1 as SNHLY and CDR2 as FYNNEI. The CDR3 sequence is CASSAGELYEQYF. The CDR3 coding sequence is TGTGCCAGCAGTGCAGGGGAGCTTTACGAGCAGTACTTC.

The genes are TRBV19 and TRBJ2-1; 14 positions agree with TRBD2. Unmatched junction bases numbered 11, after V lost 4 bases and J lost 9 bases. Germline loops: CDR1 LNHDA, CDR2 SQIVND (reference sequence). The CDR3 consists of 17 residues. The CDR3 reads CASSTDWGTSGSGEQFF. The CDR3 DNA reads as TGTGCCAGTAGTACCGACTGGGGGACTAGCGGGAGTGGTGAGCAGTTCTTC. The full variable domain, with the rest looked up from reference TRBV19 and TRBJ2-1, is DGGITQSPKYLFRKEGQNVTLSCEQNLNHDAMYWYRQDPGQGLRLIYYSQIVNDFQKGDIAEGYSVSREKKESFPLTVTSAQKNPTAFYLCASSTDWGTSGSGEQFFGPGTRLTVL.